Below, 24 T cell receptor beta chains from the same sample are listed, as sequenced in a study of Ad26.COV2.S vaccination and SARS-CoV-2 variants. The assay was immunoSEQ multiplex PCR, and TCRdb's table has in-frame clones only and misses some. Among some 500,000 clones listed, 89% were seen once. Documented treatment: roughly 20 received Ad26.COV2.S at low or high dose, single or two shots; roughly five received placebo; per-sample allocation not given. Sampling happened 63 days after the first vaccine or placebo injection. The specimen was peripheral blood, collected in a trial of Ad26.COV2.S vaccine versus placebo. The receptors were gathered from a person between 18 and 65 years old who received the Ad26.COV2.S COVID-19 vaccine or a placebo.

The rearrangement joins TRBV3-1 (or the pseudogene TRBV3-2) to TRBJ1-1; D is uncertain. V lost 0 bases, J lost 7 bases, and 15 bases lay in between. The CDR3 has 15 residues. The germline V gene has CDR1 LGHDT and CDR2 YNNKEL (reference sequence). CDR3 nucleotides: TGTGCCAGCAGCCAAGATCGTTGGGCCTCGGTTGAAGCTTTCTTT. Protein: CASSQDRWASVEAFF.

This clone came up a few times. V and J are TRBV7-6 and TRBJ2-2; D not resolved. V was cut by 5 bases and J by 6 bases, with 16 bases left in between. CDR1 SGHVS and CDR2 FNYEAQ come from the germline V gene. The CDR3 extends over 15 amino acids. The CDR3: CASSLFRQTPGELFF. The CDR3 DNA reads TGTGCCAGCAGCCTTTTTAGGCAGACCCCCGGGGAGCTGTTTTTT.

The rearrangement links TRBV30 to TRBJ2-5; D possibly matches TRBD1 or TRBD2 (5 bases each). The germline CDR1 and CDR2 sequences are GTSNPN and SVGIG (reference sequence). This CDR3 has 13 residues. Trimming took off 0 bases at V and 7 bases at J, with 12 bases between the two ends. As DNA, the CDR3 is TGTGCCTGGAGTGTAGGGGCTGAGGGGACCCAGTACTTC. As protein: CAWSVGAEGTQYF.

The genes are TRBV30 and TRBJ2-1; 7 nucleotides match TRBD1. Germline CDR1 GTSNPN, CDR2 SVGIG (reference sequence). V lost 5 bases, J lost 6 bases, and 4 bases stayed unmatched. This CDR3 comprises 12 residues. The CDR3 here is CAWGQDRNEQFF. The CDR3 region has the DNA TGTGCCTGGGGACAGGACCGCAATGAGCAGTTCTTC.

The chain employs TRBV18 and TRBJ2-2, with 13 bases matching TRBD2. Germline V gene sequence: CDR1 KGHSH, CDR2 LQKENI. Germline trimming cut 3 bases from V and 6 bases from J; bases unmatched to any gene: 10. This CDR3 is 18 amino acids long. In nucleotides, the CDR3 is TGTGCCAGCTCACCGCGGACTAGCGGGAGAGATGAGGCCGGGGAGCTGTTTTTT. This translates into CASSPRTSGRDEAGELFF.

The V call is TRBV6-2 or TRBV6-3, the J call TRBJ2-7, with a weak D call TRBD2 (7 bases). The CDR3 length is 15 residues. Germline CDR1 is MNHEY and CDR2 is SVGEGT. V was pared by 2 bases and J by 3 bases, with 14 bases between. As DNA, the CDR3 is TGTGCCAGCAGTTACGGGGGGGGCCAGGGCTACGAGCAGTACTTC. Translated: CASSYGGGQGYEQYF.

The chain is built from TRBV6-2 or TRBV6-3 and TRBJ1-3; D is undetermined. V lost 5 bases to trimming and J lost 3 bases, with 14 bases between them. This CDR3 region has 15 residues. Looked up from germline, CDR1 is MNHEY and CDR2 is SVGEGT. The CDR3 sequence: CASSPYARSGNTIYF. Here the CDR3 DNA reads TGTGCCAGCAGTCCCTACGCCAGAAGTGGAAACACCATATATTTT.

This clone has only one observation. V and J are TRBV9 and TRBJ1-2; possibly TRBD1 for D (6 bases). Germline lookup yields CDR1 SGDLS and CDR2 YYNGEE. The CDR3 runs 14 residues. The V end lost 4 bases, the J end lost 6 bases, and 16 bases lay between the germline ends. CDR3 DNA: TGTGCCAGCAGCCAAAGGACTAACAGGGATGGCTACACCTTC. Protein sequence: CASSQRTNRDGYTF.

This chain uses TRBV7-2 with TRBJ1-2; weak D call: TRBD1 (5 bases). The CDR3 runs to 13 residues. The ends were cut back, 5 bases at V and 4 bases at J, with 11 bases in the middle. Germline CDR1 is SGHTA and CDR2 is FQGNSA. CDR3 sequence (DNA): TGTGCCAGCAGCGTCCGGGACGGCTATGGCTACACCTTC. It is translated as CASSVRDGYGYTF.

The chain recombines TRBV6-5 with TRBJ1-3; a weak D match, TRBD1 (5 bases). The CDR3 loop spans 15 amino acids. CDR1 and CDR2 from the germline V gene are MNHEY and SVGAGI. The ends were cut back, 6 bases at V and 4 bases at J, with 16 bases in the middle. CDR3 region: CASSPLGGSGNTIYF. CDR3 DNA: TGTGCCAGCAGCCCCCTCGGGGGGTCAGGAAACACCATATATTTT.

The gene calls are TRBV5-4 and TRBJ2-1; maybe TRBD1 (5 bases). CDR3 length: 15 amino acids. The V and J ends lost 4 bases and 10 bases respectively, with 21 bases between them. Germline V gene data show CDR1 as SGHNT and CDR2 as YYREEE (reference sequence). The DNA of the CDR3 is TGTGCCAGCAGCGGTACTCCTCAGGGCCTCGGGGAGCAGTTCTTC. Protein: CASSGTPQGLGEQFF.

The chain links TRBV28 to TRBJ1-1, with 7 bases identical to TRBD1. The CDR3 consists of 13 residues. Germline V gene data show CDR1 as MDHEN and CDR2 as SYDVKM. Losses at the gene ends were 6 bases for V and 3 bases for J; bases not matched to a gene: 4. CDR3 nucleotides: TGTGCCAGCAGCTGGGACAGCGACACTGAAGCTTTCTTT. Encoded protein: CASSWDSDTEAFF.

The chain uses TRBV6-5 and TRBJ2-3; no clear D. The germline gives CDR1 MNHEY, CDR2 SVGAGI. The V gene lost 3 bases and the J gene lost 7 bases, with 11 bases spanning the gap. This CDR3 is 13 amino acids long. In DNA form, the CDR3 reads TGTGCCAGCAGTTATCTTGCCGGCTATACGCAGTATTTT. This gives the protein CASSYLAGYTQYF.

The chain is built from TRBV7-3 and TRBJ1-1; D call uncertain. The CDR3 is made up of 13 amino acids. Germline CDR1 and CDR2: SGHTA and FQGTGA. The V and J ends lost 5 bases and 4 bases respectively, with 11 bases between them. The CDR3 DNA reads as TGTGCCAGCAGCCCAATGGTGGGCACTGAAGCTTTCTTT. Translating it yields CASSPMVGTEAFF.

This clone was seen once. The chain uses TRBV11-1 and TRBJ2-7; no clear D gene. The CDR3 length is 12 residues. CDR1 is SGHAT and CDR2 is FQDESV in the germline V gene (reference sequence). The V and J ends lost 5 bases and 0 bases respectively, with 5 bases between them. The CDR3 DNA sequence: TGTGCCAGCAGCCCGACCTCCTACGAGCAGTACGTC. Amino acids: CASSPTSYEQYV.

The chain has TRBV3-1 (or the pseudogene TRBV3-2) and TRBJ1-1, with TRBD1 as a possible D gene (5 bases). The V gene lost 3 bases and the J gene lost 1 base, with 9 bases spanning the gap. Germline assignment: CDR1 LGHDT and CDR2 YNNKEL (reference sequence). The CDR3 is 14 residues long. CDR3 nucleotide sequence: TGTGCCAGCAGCCATTTAACAGGGAACACTGAAGCTTTCTTT. Protein product: CASSHLTGNTEAFF.

The genes are TRBV2 and TRBJ2-2; D might be TRBD1 or TRBD2, each matching 5 bases. The CDR3 runs 15 residues. CDR1 and CDR2 from the germline V gene are SNHLY and FYNNEI. V was trimmed by 8 bases and J by 1 base, leaving 14 bases between them. CDR3 region: CASGGGNRNTGELFF. The CDR3 nucleotides are TGTGCCAGCGGGGGTGGAAACAGGAACACCGGGGAGCTGTTTTTT.

The chain carries TRBV27 and TRBJ2-7; tentative D call: TRBD2 (6 bases). In germline, CDR1 is MNHEY, CDR2 SMNVEV (reference sequence). This CDR3 has 13 residues. The V and J ends lost 1 base and 4 bases respectively, with 8 bases between them. CDR3 coding DNA: TGTGCCAGCAGTTTATTGGCGGGGTACGAGCAGTACTTC. Encoded protein: CASSLLAGYEQYF.

The genes are TRBV11-2 and TRBJ1-3; D ambiguous. Germline CDR1 reads SGHAT; CDR2 reads FQNNGV. Trimming removed 5 bases at V and 4 bases at J, with 12 bases between. The CDR3 is made up of 14 amino acids. The chain's CDR3 is CASSALGNGNTIYF. The CDR3 DNA reads TGTGCCAGCAGCGCCTTGGGGAACGGAAACACCATATATTTT.

The chain recombines TRBV19 with TRBJ2-4; 8 bases line up with TRBD2. Germline V gene sequence: CDR1 LNHDA, CDR2 SQIVND (reference sequence). The CDR3 is made up of 15 amino acids. The trim removed 1 base at V and 2 bases at J, leaving 1 base unmatched. This chain's CDR3 is CASSIAGGTKNIQYF. Here the CDR3 DNA reads TGTGCCAGTAGTATAGCGGGAGGGACCAAAAACATTCAGTACTTC.

In this sample, this clone turned up once. The genes are TRBV7-3 and TRBJ2-3, with D perhaps TRBD1 or TRBD2 (5 bases each). Germline V gives CDR1 SGHTA, CDR2 FQGTGA. The CDR3 covers 18 residues. Trimming stripped 1 base from V and 2 bases from J, with 19 bases between. The CDR3 DNA is TGTGCCAGCAGCTTAATGGGGCCGGGAAACGAGTACACAGATACGCAGTATTTT. Translated: CASSLMGPGNEYTDTQYF.

This clone was detected once. The genes are TRBV7-3 and TRBJ2-5, with a possible D match to TRBD1 (9 bases). The V and J ends lost 5 bases and 3 bases respectively, with 19 bases between them. The CDR3 sequence is 16 residues long. CDR1 and CDR2 (germline): SGHTA, FQGTGA. The CDR3 sequence: CASSRLGQGLEETQYF. Here the CDR3 DNA reads TGTGCCAGCAGCCGATTGGGACAGGGACTAGAAGAGACCCAGTACTTC.

The chain is built from TRBV18 and TRBJ2-7; D uncertain. The CDR3 covers 13 residues. Trimming took 2 bases from V and 0 from J, leaving 5 bases between them. Germline V CDR1 and CDR2: KGHSH, LQKENI. The CDR3 nucleotides read TGTGCCAGCTCACCAGGCAGCTCCTACGAGCAGTACGTC. It codes for CASSPGSSYEQYV.

The chain couples TRBV18 to TRBJ2-3; D remains ambiguous. CDR1 and CDR2 (germline): KGHSH, LQKENI. The CDR3 covers 13 residues. V lost 2 bases to trimming and J lost 5 bases, with 8 bases between them. CDR3 coding DNA: TGTGCCAGCTCACCAGGGCTACAAGATACGCAGTATTTT. Protein: CASSPGLQDTQYF.